This T cell receptor beta chain was captured by sequencing in a study of CD8 T cells in Susac syndrome. The J segment lost 8 bases and the V segment lost 3 bases, leaving 6 bases of the junction unmatched. The CDR3 spans 12 residues. Per germline, CDR1 SQVTM and CDR2 ANQGSEA. Random hexamers were used to reverse transcribe roughly 0.45 to 1 ug of RNA. MiXCR, applied by TCRdb to the immunoSEQ multiplex PCR reads, yields one record per CDR3 protein. The sample lists 100,000 to 150,000 distinct CDR3 sequences; just under 95% were seen once. The receptor was derived from a human donor with Susac syndrome. Sequencing used CD8+ T cells from PBMCs. This chain connects TRBV29-1 to TRBJ1-2; 7 nucleotides align to TRBD1. The CDR3, as DNA: TGCAGCGTTGACTATAGGGGGCGAGGCTACACCTTC. It yields the protein CSVDYRGRGYTF. The whole variable domain, remainder taken from reference TRBV29-1 and TRBJ1-2, is SAVISQKPSRDICQRGTSLTIQCQVDSQVTMMFWYRQQPGQSLTLIATANQGSEATYESGFVIDKFPISRPNLTFSTLTVSNMSPEDSSIYLCSVDYRGRGYTFGSGTRLTVV.